The sequence of this TCR beta chain was determined in a study of blood T cell repertoires in COVID-19 (dated by TCRdb to 2018 to 2020). With respect to the entire study: The collaborator samples originated in the United States, Italy and Spain and spanned the acute and convalescent phases of COVID-19. The prospective study material was composed of cDNA or gDNA derived from T cells, B-cell-depleted T cells, or PBMCs. Deeply sampled blood TCRbeta repertoires from subjects exposed to, actively infected with, or recovered from COVID-19 were included in the dataset. The repertoires were released in a freely available public database intended as a resource for research on the immune response to SARS-CoV-2. The samples were drawn from two sources: the first 160 participants of the ongoing ImmuneRACE study, and 1,000 to 1,500 subjects contributed by 6 global collaborators. Nearly every sample came with metadata listing a de-identified subject ID, COVID-19 status, age in years and sex. Where HLA class I and class II types were available, the types were taken from metadata supplied by the sample provider, not from assay-based typing. Overall study results and their limits: Clinical and demographic metadata were provided uncurated, with the amount varying by source and participant.

The collaborating institutions used their own protocols to collect whole blood in K2EDTA tubes. For TCRbeta analysis, collaborator samples were shipped as frozen whole blood, as isolated PBMCs, or as DNA extracted from either sample type. A distance of 15 bases separates the germline ends of V and J, which lose 4 bases and 4 bases respectively. As encoded in the germline V gene, CDR1 is SGHRS while CDR2 is YFSETQ. Reading from cysteine to phenylalanine, the CDR3 counts 15 amino acids. Only the CDR3 region is kept as DNA, spanning 45 bases read in frame from base 1. Of note for this clone: The clone's antigen remains unknown. The sample holds no much larger clone one base away, and base qualities are not on file.

TCRbeta CDR3 regions were amplified from genomic DNA by means of the immunoSEQ Assay, a bias-controlled multiplex PCR. Concerning the study's data processing: Nucleated cell counts per sample were estimated from amplification of reference gene primers within the assay. Sequence reads were collapsed and filtered to measure the absolute abundance of every unique TCRbeta CDR3 rearrangement. For each sample, productive Simpson clonality was calculated as the square root of Simpson's diversity index across productive rearrangements. Here the immuneACCESS table is served through TCRdb, limited to in-frame sequences with V and J called. Missing clones are a known gap in these copies; in checked studies unresolved V genes cover under half, and the rest lacks a known reason. Clone size and V and J calls were adopted from that table, with D and trimming inferred from the DNA. This sample holds under 200,000 clones; under 80% were observed only once. 3% of the sample lies in the top ten.

Sequencing was carried out using peripheral blood. The receptor was isolated from a woman older than 75 with acute or convalescent COVID-19. The chain links TRBV5-1 with TRBJ1-3; no D gene can be assigned with confidence. The DNA sequence is as follows: TGCGCCAGCAGCCCCGAAGGCGGGATGGGAAACACCATATATTTT. Its amino acids are CASSPEGGMGNTIYF.